This T cell receptor beta chain was profiled in a study of metastatic and nonmetastatic thyroid tumors. Via MiXCR, TCRdb re-called the PCR reads. The sample records about 20,000 clones, 12% being singletons. Germline-derived CDR1 and CDR2 are SGHRS and YFSETQ. With 5 bases removed from V and 5 bases from J, the gap between germline ends came to 16 bases. The CDR3 extends over 15 amino acids. Thyroid surgery had not been preceded by any treatment in any patient. Overall study findings and caveats: When malignant thyroid tumors were compared with benign nodules, TCR beta diversity was reportedly significantly higher in the malignant tumors. This held in both blood and tumor samples.

This clone was observed at least ten times. Its antigen is unknown. The J gene is TRBJ1-4, the V gene TRBV5-1; a possible D gene is TRBD1 (5 bases). Sequencing used blood. This clonotype originated in a male donor with papillary thyroid cancer or a benign thyroid nodule (not recorded which). Some clones in this sample may be carry-over from other donors' samples. For the CDR3, the DNA is TGCGCCAGCAGACCCACCGGGACGGTGAATGAAAAACTGTTTTTT. Its protein product is CASRPTGTVNEKLFF.